The 21 T cell receptor beta chains below come from one sample, sequenced in a study of tumor and adjacent non-tumor tissue in lung cancer. TCRbeta libraries were built with three rounds of nested PCR, modified from ARM-PCR. TCRdb redid the calling of the multiplex PCR reads with MiXCR, one entry per CDR3 protein. This table holds 70,000 or so distinct CDR3 sequences, 50% to 60% found once. RNA was extracted from bulk tissue without any cell sorting. The specimen was lung tumor tissue. Every receptor here comes from a man aged 45 to 65 with non-small cell lung cancer.

This clonotype was recorded many times. CDR3 DNA sequence: TGTGCCAGCAGCCAAGATCTAGGCGGGAGGGCCGCAGATACGCAGTATTTT. As protein: CASSQDLGGRAADTQYF. This chain joins TRBV4-2 and TRBJ2-3; 9 bases line up with TRBD2. Trimming removed 0 bases from V and 4 bases from J; junction bases left unmatched: 8. Germline lookup yields CDR1 LGHNA and CDR2 YNFKEQ. The CDR3 totals 17 residues.

This clonotype came up many times. The CDR3 sequence is CASSSTGGAGNQPQHF. Here the CDR3 DNA reads TGTGCCAGCAGCTCAACAGGGGGCGCAGGCAATCAGCCCCAGCATTTT. J is TRBJ1-5 and V is TRBV7-9; 9 nucleotides agree with TRBD1. This CDR3 is built from 16 residues. V was clipped by 4 bases and J by 2 bases; unmatched bases: 6. Germline CDR1 and CDR2: SEHNR and FQNEAQ (reference sequence).

The CDR3 loop is CASTPAGQANTGELFF. DNA of the CDR3: TGTGCCAGCACTCCCGCCGGACAGGCGAACACCGGGGAGCTGTTTTTT. The chain uses TRBV28 and TRBJ2-2; 7 bases are shared with TRBD1. CDR1 and CDR2 (germline): MDHEN, SYDVKM. The CDR3 length is 16 residues. The ends lost 7 bases at V and 0 bases at J; junction bases unmatched: 8. Full variable domain (missing parts from reference TRBV28 and TRBJ2-2): DVKVTQSSRYLVKRTGEKVFLECVQDMDHENMFWYRQDPGLGLRLIYFSYDVKMKEKGDIPEGYSVSREKKERFSLILESASTNQTSMYLCASTPAGQANTGELFFGEGSRLTVL.

This clonotype was seen once. The chain joins TRBV11-2 to TRBJ1-1, with a tentative D call TRBD1 (5 bases). Germline lookup yields CDR1 SGHAT and CDR2 FQNNGV. V lost 1 base and J lost 1, with 16 bases in between. The CDR3 consists of 17 residues. DNA of the CDR3: TGTGCCAGCAGCTTAGGCCCGGACGAGAGGGGGAACACTGAAGCTTTCTTT. It translates to CASSLGPDERGNTEAFF.

As for this clonotype: Its ends do not fully match the called genes, so a read error is possible. The rearrangement uses TRBV6-6 and TRBJ1-6; no clear D. Germline CDR1 and CDR2: MNHNY and SVGAGI (reference sequence). There are 17 residues in the CDR3. The CDR3 region is CASSYDETSSFNSPFHF. The CDR3 nucleotides are TGTGCCAGCAGTTACGATGAGACGAGCTCCTTTAACTCACCCTTCCACTTT.

V usage is TRBV7-3 and J usage is TRBJ1-1; TRBD1 is a possible D gene (5 bases). CDR1 SGHTA and CDR2 FQGTGA come from the germline V gene. Trimming took off 2 bases at V and 8 bases at J, with 12 bases between the two ends. The CDR3 spans 13 residues. This CDR3 is CASSLVWGSEAFF. CDR3 DNA: TGTGCCAGCAGCTTAGTTTGGGGGTCCGAAGCTTTCTTT.

As to this clonotype: The junction shows a germline mismatch at one end, possibly a read error. The rearrangement links TRBV28 to TRBJ2-7; D ambiguous. Germline V gene sequence: CDR1 MDHEN, CDR2 SYDVKM. The CDR3 spans 11 residues. CDR3 sequence reads: CVSHVPYEQYF. For the CDR3, the DNA is TGTGTCAGCCATGTCCCCTACGAGCAGTACTTC.

This clonotype came up many times. The chain links TRBV5-1 to TRBJ1-2, with 7 bases lining up with TRBD1. This CDR3 region has 17 residues. With V trimmed by 0 bases and J by 4 bases, 12 bases remained unmatched. CDR1 SGHRS and CDR2 YFSETQ come from the germline V gene. CDR3 sequence (DNA): TGCGCCAGCAGCTTGGCTTGGGACAGACTCGGGATCTATGGCTACACCTTC. Its protein product is CASSLAWDRLGIYGYTF.

On this clonotype: Being one base from a much bigger clone, this may be a read error. The gene calls are TRBV12-3 or TRBV12-4 and TRBJ2-7; possibly TRBD1 for D (6 bases). The length of the CDR3 is 13 residues. Trimming took 5 bases from V and 4 from J, leaving 12 bases between them. As DNA, the CDR3 is TGTGCCAGCAGTAGGGGGATCCGTTACGAGCAGTACTTC. It specifies CASSRGIRYEQYF.

A word on this clonotype: One base away lies a much larger clone, so this may be a sequencing read error. The rearrangement links TRBV10-2 to TRBJ2-3; 9 bases map to TRBD1. In germline, CDR1 is WSHSY, CDR2 SAAADI. The CDR3 extends over 15 amino acids. Here the CDR3 DNA reads TGCGCCAGCAGCCGGACAGGGGACCGCACAGATATGCAGTATTTT. As protein: CASSRTGDRTDMQYF.

This clonotype was detected ten times or more. V is TRBV6-1 and J is TRBJ2-7; TRBD2 might be the D (6 bases). Trimming pared 6 bases from V and 0 bases from J, leaving 15 bases between. CDR1 and CDR2 (germline): MNHNS, SASEGT. The CDR3 is 15 amino acids. CDR3 loop: CASRTDRESSYEQYF. The CDR3 DNA reads TGTGCCAGCAGGACGGACCGGGAGAGCTCCTACGAGCAGTACTTC.

Worth noting for this clonotype: One end of the junction varies from germline; a read error may be responsible. This chain links TRBV11-2 with TRBJ1-5; TRBD1 aligns across 8 bases. Germline V gene lookup returns CDR1 SGHAT and CDR2 FQNNGV. This CDR3 contains 16 residues. CDR3 sequence: CASSSHTGQGDQTQHF. DNA for the CDR3: TGTGCCAGCAGCTCACATACAGGACAGGGTGATCAGACCCAGCATTTT.

Of note for this clonotype: A much larger clone sits a single nucleotide away, making a read error possible. Because the CDR3 is missing its conserved closing phenylalanine or tryptophan, this is likely a read error. V is TRBV12-3 or TRBV12-4 and J is TRBJ1-2; TRBD1 might be the D (5 bases). Trimming pared 6 bases from V and 7 bases from J, leaving 12 bases between. The length of the CDR3 is 12 residues. The CDR3 region is CASSYTGGGYTS. The CDR3 DNA sequence: TGTGCCAGCAGCTATACCGGGGGTGGCTACACCTCC.

Comment on this clonotype: This could be a read error, since a much larger clone is one nucleotide away. The chain is built from TRBV10-1 and TRBJ1-1, with D unclear. The CDR3 runs to 13 residues. Germline V gives CDR1 WNHNN, CDR2 SYGVQD (reference sequence). Trimming left V 6 bases short and J 4 bases short, with 12 bases between. CDR3 nucleotide sequence: TGCGCCAGCAGGAGGGAGTTGACCACTGAAGCTTTCTTT. Its translation: CASRRELTTEAFF.

This clonotype has a handful of counts. The chain employs TRBV6-6 and TRBJ2-7; D might be TRBD1 (5 bases). The CDR3 consists of 16 residues. CDR1 and CDR2 (germline): MNHNY, SVGAGI (reference sequence). V lost 0 bases to trimming and J lost 1 base, with 13 bases between them. CDR3: CASSYSEQELSYEQYF. Written as DNA, the CDR3 is TGTGCCAGCAGTTACTCAGAACAGGAACTGTCCTACGAGCAGTACTTC.

Worth noting for this clonotype: The junction differs from germline at one of its ends, possibly a read error. As DNA, the CDR3 is TGCAGTGCTAGAGATTATTCGGTAACCACAAATACGCAGTATTTT. This sequence encodes CSARDYSVTTNTQYF. The J gene is TRBJ2-3, the V gene TRBV20-1; D is undetermined. This CDR3 spans 15 amino acids. The V gene's germline CDR1 is DFQATT and CDR2 SNEGSKA (reference sequence).

About this clonotype: This may be a read error: a much more frequent sequence differs by one nucleotide. The missing conserved phenylalanine or tryptophan at the end of this CDR3 makes a read error likely. The chain employs TRBV5-4 and TRBJ2-7, with 9 bases that match TRBD1. CDR1 and CDR2 from the germline V gene are SGHNT and YYREEE (reference sequence). The CDR3 covers 15 residues. Trimming took 1 base from V and 3 from J; bases not matched to a gene: 5. The CDR3 sequence is CASSLSPGQGYEQYL. In DNA, the CDR3 is TGTGCCAGCAGCTTGTCTCCGGGACAGGGCTACGAGCAGTACCTC.

With respect to this clonotype: A junction end diverges from the germline sequence, so it may reflect a read error. The chain has TRBV11-3 and TRBJ2-7, with D possibly being TRBD2 (6 bases). The CDR3 has 15 amino acids. CDR1 and CDR2 from the germline V gene are SGHNT and YENEEA. The CDR3 nucleotides read TGTGCCAGGAGCTTAGGCGGAGGGGAGGACTACGAGCAGTACTTC. The encoded protein is CARSLGGGEDYEQYF.

As to this clonotype: This clone may be a read error of a much larger clone one base away. The J gene is TRBJ1-5, the V gene TRBV12-3 or TRBV12-4; the D is unclear. The length of the CDR3 is 16 residues. CDR3 in amino acids: CASAFGRLSSNQHQHF. CDR3 DNA: TGTGCCAGCGCATTTGGACGACTTTCGAGCAATCAGCACCAGCATTTT.

The J gene is TRBJ2-4, the V gene TRBV20-1; D perhaps matches TRBD2 (6 bases). V shed 6 bases and J shed 0 bases, with 15 bases lying between them. This CDR3 spans 15 amino acids. The germline V gene has CDR1 DFQATT and CDR2 SNEGSKA (reference sequence). The CDR3 DNA reads TGCAGTGCCGAAACGATGGGGGGAGCCAAAAACATTCAGTACTTC. Its protein product is CSAETMGGAKNIQYF.

As for this clonotype: The junction differs from germline at one of its ends, possibly a read error. This sequence joins TRBV20-1 and TRBJ2-2, with 8 bases aligning to TRBD1. CDR1 and CDR2 from the germline V gene are DFQATT and SNEGSKA (reference sequence). The CDR3 consists of 14 residues. As DNA, the CDR3 is TGCAGTGCTCGACAGGGGTCGAACATCGGGGAGCTGTTTTTT. Its translation: CSARQGSNIGELFF.